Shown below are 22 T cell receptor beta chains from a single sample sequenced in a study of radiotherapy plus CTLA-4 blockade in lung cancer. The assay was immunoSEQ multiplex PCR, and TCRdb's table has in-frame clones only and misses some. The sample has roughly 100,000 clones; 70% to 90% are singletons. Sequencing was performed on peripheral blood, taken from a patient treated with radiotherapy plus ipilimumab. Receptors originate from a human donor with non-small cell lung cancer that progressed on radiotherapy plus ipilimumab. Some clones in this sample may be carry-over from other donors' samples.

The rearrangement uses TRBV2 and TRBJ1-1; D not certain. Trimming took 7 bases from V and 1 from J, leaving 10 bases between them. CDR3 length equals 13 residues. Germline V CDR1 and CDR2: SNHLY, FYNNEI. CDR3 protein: CASKLQPNTEAFF. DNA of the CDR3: TGTGCCAGCAAGTTACAGCCGAACACTGAAGCTTTCTTT.

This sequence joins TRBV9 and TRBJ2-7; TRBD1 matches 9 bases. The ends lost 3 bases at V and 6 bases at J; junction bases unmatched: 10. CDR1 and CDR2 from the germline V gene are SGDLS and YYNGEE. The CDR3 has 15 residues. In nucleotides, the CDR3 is TGTGCCAGCAGCGGACTTGGGACAGGGAAGCTCGAGCAGTACTTC. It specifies CASSGLGTGKLEQYF.

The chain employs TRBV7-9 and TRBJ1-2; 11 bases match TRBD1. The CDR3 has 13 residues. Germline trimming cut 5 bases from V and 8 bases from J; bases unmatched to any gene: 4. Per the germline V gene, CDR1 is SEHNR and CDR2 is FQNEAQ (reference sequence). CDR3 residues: CASSPDRGLGYTF. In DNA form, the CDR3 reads TGTGCCAGCAGCCCGGACAGGGGGCTAGGCTACACCTTC.

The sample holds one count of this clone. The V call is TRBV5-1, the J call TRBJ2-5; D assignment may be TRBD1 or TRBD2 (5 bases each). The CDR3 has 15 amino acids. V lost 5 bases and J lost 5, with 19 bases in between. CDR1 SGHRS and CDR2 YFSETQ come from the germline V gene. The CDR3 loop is CASSLRGATLETQYF. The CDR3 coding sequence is TGCGCCAGCAGTCTTCGAGGGGCAACGTTGGAGACCCAGTACTTC.

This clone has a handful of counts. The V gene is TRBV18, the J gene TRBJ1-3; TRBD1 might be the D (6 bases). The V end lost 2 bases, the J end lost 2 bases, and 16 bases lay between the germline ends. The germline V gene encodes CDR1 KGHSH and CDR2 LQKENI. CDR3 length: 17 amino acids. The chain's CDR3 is CASSPYDQGITGNTIYF. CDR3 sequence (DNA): TGTGCCAGCTCACCATATGATCAGGGGATTACTGGAAACACCATATATTTT.

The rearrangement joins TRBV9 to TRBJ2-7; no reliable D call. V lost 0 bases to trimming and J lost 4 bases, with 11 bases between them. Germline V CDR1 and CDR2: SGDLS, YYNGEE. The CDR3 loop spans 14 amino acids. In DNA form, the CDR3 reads TGTGCCAGCAGCGTAGCGGTCAGAGGTTACGAGCAGTACTTC. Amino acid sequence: CASSVAVRGYEQYF.

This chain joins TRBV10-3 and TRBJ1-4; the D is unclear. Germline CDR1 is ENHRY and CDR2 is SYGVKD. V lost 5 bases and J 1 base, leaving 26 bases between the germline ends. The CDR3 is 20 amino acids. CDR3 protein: CAISPVRTKPKDGTNEKLFF. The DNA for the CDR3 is TGTGCCATCAGTCCCGTACGTACGAAGCCTAAGGACGGAACTAATGAAAAACTGTTTTTT.

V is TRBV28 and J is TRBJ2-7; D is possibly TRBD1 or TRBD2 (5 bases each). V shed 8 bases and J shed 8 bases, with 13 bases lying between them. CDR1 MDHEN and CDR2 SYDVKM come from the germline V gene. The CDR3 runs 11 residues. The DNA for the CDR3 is TGTGCCAGCCTGGGGACGGTACAGCAGTACTTC. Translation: CASLGTVQQYF. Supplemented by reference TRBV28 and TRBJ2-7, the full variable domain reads DVKVTQSSRYLVKRTGEKVFLECVQDMDHENMFWYRQDPGLGLRLIYFSYDVKMKEKGDIPEGYSVSREKKERFSLILESASTNQTSMYLCASLGTVQQYFGPGTRLTVT.

CDR3 loop: CASSLGQGAQEQYF. The CDR3 DNA sequence: TGTGCCAGCAGTTTAGGACAGGGGGCGCAGGAGCAGTACTTC. The chain joins TRBV27 to TRBJ2-7; 11 positions match TRBD1. Germline loops: CDR1 MNHEY, CDR2 SMNVEV (reference sequence). There are 14 residues in the CDR3. V shed 2 bases and J 7 bases; nucleotides not matched to a gene: 4.

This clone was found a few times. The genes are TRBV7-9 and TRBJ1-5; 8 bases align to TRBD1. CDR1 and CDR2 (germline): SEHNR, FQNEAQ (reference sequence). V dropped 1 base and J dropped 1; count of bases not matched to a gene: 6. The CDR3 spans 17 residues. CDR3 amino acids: CASSLGQGRFSNQPQHF. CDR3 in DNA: TGTGCCAGCAGCTTAGGACAGGGGAGGTTCAGCAATCAGCCCCAGCATTTT.

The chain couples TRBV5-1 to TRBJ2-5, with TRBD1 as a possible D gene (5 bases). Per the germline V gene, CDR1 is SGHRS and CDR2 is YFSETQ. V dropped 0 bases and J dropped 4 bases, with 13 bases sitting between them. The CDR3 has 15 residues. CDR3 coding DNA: TGCGCCAGCAGCTTGGCCCTCCAGGGTCTAGAGACCCAGTACTTC. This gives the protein CASSLALQGLETQYF. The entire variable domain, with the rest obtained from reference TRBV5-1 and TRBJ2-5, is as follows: KAGVTQTPRYLIKTRGQQVTLSCSPISGHRSVSWYQQTPGQGLQFLFEYFSETQRNKGNFPGRFSGRQFSNSRSEMNVSTLELGDSALYLCASSLALQGLETQYFGPGTRLLVL.

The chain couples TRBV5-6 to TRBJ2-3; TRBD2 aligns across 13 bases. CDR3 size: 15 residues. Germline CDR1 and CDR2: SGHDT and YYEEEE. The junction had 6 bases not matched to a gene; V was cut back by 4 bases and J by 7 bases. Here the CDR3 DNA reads TGTGCCAGCAGCGGGACTAGCGGGGAGTTACATACGCAGTATTTT. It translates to CASSGTSGELHTQYF.

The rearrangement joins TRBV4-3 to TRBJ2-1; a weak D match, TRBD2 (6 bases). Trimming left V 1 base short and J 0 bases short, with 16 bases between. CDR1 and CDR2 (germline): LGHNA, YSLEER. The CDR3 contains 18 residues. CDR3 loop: CASSQVFGGISSYNEQFF. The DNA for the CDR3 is TGCGCCAGCAGCCAAGTTTTCGGCGGGATCAGCTCCTACAATGAGCAGTTCTTC.

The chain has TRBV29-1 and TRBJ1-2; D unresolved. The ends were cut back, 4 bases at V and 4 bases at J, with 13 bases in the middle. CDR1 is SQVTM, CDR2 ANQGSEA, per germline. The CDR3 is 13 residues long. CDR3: CSVGGAGSYGYTF. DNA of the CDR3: TGCAGCGTTGGAGGCGCGGGGAGCTATGGCTACACCTTC.

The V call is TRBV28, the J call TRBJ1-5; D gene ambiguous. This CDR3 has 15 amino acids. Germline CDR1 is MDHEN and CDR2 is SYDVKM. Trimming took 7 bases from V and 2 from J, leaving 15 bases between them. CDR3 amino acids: CASIAWGLGNQPQHF. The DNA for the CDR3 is TGTGCCAGCATCGCCTGGGGTTTGGGCAATCAGCCCCAGCATTTT.

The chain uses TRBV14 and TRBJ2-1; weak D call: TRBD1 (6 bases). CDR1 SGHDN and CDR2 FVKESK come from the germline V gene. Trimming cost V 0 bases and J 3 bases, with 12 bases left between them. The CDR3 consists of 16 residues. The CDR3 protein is CASSQDIMDSYNEQFF. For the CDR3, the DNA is TGTGCCAGCAGCCAAGATATAATGGACAGCTACAATGAGCAGTTCTTC.

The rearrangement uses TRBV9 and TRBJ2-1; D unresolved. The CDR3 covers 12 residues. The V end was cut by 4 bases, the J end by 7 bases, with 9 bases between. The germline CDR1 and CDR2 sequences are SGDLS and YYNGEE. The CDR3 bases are TGTGCCAGCAGCCTTGGGGTGAATGAGCAGTTCTTC. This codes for CASSLGVNEQFF.

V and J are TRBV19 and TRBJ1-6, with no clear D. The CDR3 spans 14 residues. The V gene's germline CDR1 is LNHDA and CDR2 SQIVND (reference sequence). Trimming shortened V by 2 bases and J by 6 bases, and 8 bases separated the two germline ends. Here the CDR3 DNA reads TGTGCCAGTAGTATATACAGATCTAATTCACCCCTCCACTTT. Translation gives CASSIYRSNSPLHF.

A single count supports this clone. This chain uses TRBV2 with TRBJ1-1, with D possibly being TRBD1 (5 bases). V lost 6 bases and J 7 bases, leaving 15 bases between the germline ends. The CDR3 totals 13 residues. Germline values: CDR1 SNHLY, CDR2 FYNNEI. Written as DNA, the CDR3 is TGTGCCAGCAGGTTTGGCGGGGGTGTTGAAGCTTTCTTT. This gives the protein CASRFGGGVEAFF.

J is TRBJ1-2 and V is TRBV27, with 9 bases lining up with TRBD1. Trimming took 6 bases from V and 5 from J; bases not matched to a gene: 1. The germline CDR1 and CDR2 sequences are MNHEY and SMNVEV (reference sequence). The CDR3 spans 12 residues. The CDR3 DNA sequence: TGTGCCAGCAGCGACAGGGGGTATGGCTACACCTTC. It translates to CASSDRGYGYTF.

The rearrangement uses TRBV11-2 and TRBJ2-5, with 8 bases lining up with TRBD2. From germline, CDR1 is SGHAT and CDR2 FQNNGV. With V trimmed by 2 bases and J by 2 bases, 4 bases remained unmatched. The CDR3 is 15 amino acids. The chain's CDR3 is CASSLLRGGQETQYF. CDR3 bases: TGTGCCAGCAGCTTACTCCGGGGGGGACAAGAGACCCAGTACTTC.

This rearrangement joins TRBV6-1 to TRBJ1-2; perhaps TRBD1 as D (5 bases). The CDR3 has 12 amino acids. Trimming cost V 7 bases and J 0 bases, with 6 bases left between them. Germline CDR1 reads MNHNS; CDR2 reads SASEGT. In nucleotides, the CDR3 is TGTGCCAGCAAGGGGACTAACTATGGCTACACCTTC. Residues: CASKGTNYGYTF.